This passage covers 32 T cell receptor beta chains from one sample sequenced in a study of T cells in Graves' hyperthyroidism and ophthalmopathy. Regions amplified from RNA transcripts were the TCR beta CDR3 regions. With the HTBI primer set, the TCR CDR3 went through a first round of RT-PCR. TCRdb re-analysed the multiplex PCR reads in MiXCR, keeping a single row per CDR3 protein. Of around 350,000 distinct CDR3 sequences listed, about 25% were seen once; the top ten hold around four fifths. The sequencing input was blood. These receptors were obtained from a man over 45 with Graves' hyperthyroidism.

The genes are TRBV5-1 and TRBJ2-5; 9 bases match TRBD1. Per germline, CDR1 SGHRS and CDR2 YFSETQ. This CDR3 is 16 amino acids long. Losses at the gene ends were 4 bases for V and 4 bases for J; bases not matched to a gene: 11. CDR3 in amino acids: CASSRVPGQGGETQYF. The CDR3 DNA is TGCGCCAGCAGCAGAGTTCCGGGACAGGGCGGAGAGACCCAGTACTTC. Full variable domain (rest looked up from reference TRBV5-1 and TRBJ2-5): KAGVTQTPRYLIKTRGQQVTLSCSPISGHRSVSWYQQTPGQGLQFLFEYFSETQRNKGNFPGRFSGRQFSNSRSEMNVSTLELGDSALYLCASSRVPGQGGETQYFGPGTRLLVL.

V and J are TRBV9 and TRBJ2-2, with a tentative D call TRBD2 (6 bases). The CDR3 sequence is 16 residues long. Germline CDR1 reads SGDLS; CDR2 reads YYNGEE. The V end lost 4 bases, the J end lost 5 bases, and 18 bases lay between the germline ends. This CDR3 is CASSPHDAGRTGELFF. DNA for the CDR3: TGTGCCAGCAGCCCCCATGACGCAGGGAGGACCGGGGAGCTGTTTTTT.

This clonotype was counted a few times. This rearrangement joins TRBV7-9 to TRBJ2-1, with TRBD1 matching over 12 bases. The CDR3 runs 16 residues. CDR1 is SEHNR, CDR2 FQNEAQ, per germline (reference sequence). Trimming at V came to 5 bases and at J to 5 bases, leaving 7 bases not matched to a gene. CDR3 amino acids: CASSTWDRGLHNEQFF. Written as DNA, the CDR3 is TGTGCCAGCAGCACCTGGGACAGGGGGCTTCACAATGAGCAGTTCTTC.

This clonotype was seen at least ten times. The chain combines TRBV5-1 with TRBJ2-7; D is possibly TRBD1 (7 bases). Germline values: CDR1 SGHRS, CDR2 YFSETQ. This CDR3 region has 15 residues. Trimming cost V 4 bases and J 6 bases, with 20 bases left between them. This CDR3 reads CASSPGLDYRGEQYF. The CDR3 coding sequence is TGCGCCAGCAGCCCGGGCCTGGACTACAGGGGCGAGCAGTACTTC.

This clonotype was picked up a small number of times. This chain links TRBV12-3 or TRBV12-4 with TRBJ2-1; possibly TRBD2 for D (5 bases). The CDR3 has 15 residues. V was trimmed by 6 bases and J by 0 bases, leaving 12 bases between them. CDR3: CASSPLVPSYNEQFF. The DNA for the CDR3 is TGTGCCAGCAGCCCACTAGTTCCCTCCTACAATGAGCAGTTCTTC.

The chain carries TRBV5-1 and TRBJ1-4; D is unresolved. Trimming pared 5 bases from V and 3 bases from J, leaving 11 bases between. CDR1 SGHRS and CDR2 YFSETQ come from the germline V gene. The CDR3 covers 14 residues. CDR3 sequence: CASREGVANEKLFF. CDR3 DNA sequence: TGCGCCAGCAGGGAGGGTGTTGCTAATGAAAAACTGTTTTTT.

This clonotype was picked up a small number of times. The J gene is TRBJ1-6, the V gene TRBV3-1, with D unclear. V gave up 1 base and J gave up 7 bases, with 14 bases separating them. Germline loops: CDR1 LGHDT, CDR2 YNNKEL (reference sequence). The CDR3 covers 16 residues. The CDR3 sequence: CASSQVPDVRNSPLHF. The CDR3 nucleotides read TGTGCCAGCAGCCAAGTCCCGGACGTGAGGAATTCACCCCTCCACTTT.

This clonotype was counted only a few times. The V gene is TRBV12-5, the J gene TRBJ1-2, with 9 bases matching TRBD1. Germline CDR1 and CDR2: LGHNT and FRNRAP. The CDR3 totals 14 residues. V trimming: 6 bases; J trimming: 7 bases; junction bases outside the gene matches: 9. CDR3 sequence: CASGSGTGYFGYTF. CDR3 nucleotide sequence: TGTGCTAGTGGATCCGGGACAGGGTATTTTGGCTACACCTTC.

This clonotype has more than one count but fewer than ten. The CDR3 DNA follows: TGTGCCAGCTCACCCGTCGGACAGGGGATTAACACCGGGGAGCTGTTTTTT. Translated: CASSPVGQGINTGELFF. The chain employs TRBV18 and TRBJ2-2; the match to TRBD1 covers 9 bases. Trimming took 3 bases from V and 2 from J; bases not matched to a gene: 7. The CDR3 consists of 17 residues. Germline CDR1 KGHSH, CDR2 LQKENI.

This clonotype was counted a few times. This rearrangement joins TRBV6-1 to TRBJ2-3; TRBD1 agrees at 8 bases. The CDR3 consists of 14 residues. Per the germline V gene, CDR1 is MNHNS and CDR2 is SASEGT. Germline trimming cut 6 bases from V and 3 bases from J; bases unmatched to any gene: 5. The CDR3 reads CASSPDRVTDTQYF. CDR3 bases: TGTGCCAGCAGCCCGGACAGGGTTACAGATACGCAGTATTTT.

This clonotype occurred a few times. The chain recombines TRBV10-3 with TRBJ2-7; D possibly corresponds to TRBD1 (6 bases). CDR3 length: 13 amino acids. CDR1 and CDR2 (germline): ENHRY, SYGVKD. Trimming took off 7 bases at V and 3 bases at J, with 13 bases between the two ends. This chain's CDR3 is CAITSQGNYEQYF. Here the CDR3 DNA reads TGTGCCATCACCTCACAGGGTAACTACGAGCAGTACTTC.

This rearrangement joins TRBV20-1 to TRBJ2-5; D uncertain. V was pared by 0 bases and J by 1 base, with 9 bases between. Germline assignment: CDR1 DFQATT and CDR2 SNEGSKA (reference sequence). This CDR3 has 14 amino acids. The CDR3 region has the DNA TGCAGTGCTAGAGATCGCAGCAGCCAAGAGACCCAGTACTTC. Translating gives CSARDRSSQETQYF.

This chain links TRBV20-1 with TRBJ2-5; possibly TRBD2 for D (5 bases). The CDR3 covers 15 residues. Germline assignment: CDR1 DFQATT and CDR2 SNEGSKA (reference sequence). V was pared by 3 bases and J by 2 bases, with 16 bases between. The CDR3 sequence: CSARRGGGGQETQYF. The CDR3 nucleotides are TGCAGTGCTAGGCGAGGAGGAGGAGGACAAGAGACCCAGTACTTC.

This clonotype was seen more than once but under ten times. The rearrangement uses TRBV12-5 and TRBJ1-1; D uncertain. This CDR3 is built from 12 residues. The germline V and J ends were trimmed by 0 bases and 6 bases, with 5 bases remaining between them. Germline values: CDR1 LGHNT, CDR2 FRNRAP. DNA for the CDR3: TGTGCTAGTGGTTTGGTTCGGTCTGAAGCTTTCTTT. Translated, it gives CASGLVRSEAFF.

This clonotype appeared a few times. This rearrangement joins TRBV7-2 to TRBJ2-3; no clear D. The germline V gene encodes CDR1 SGHTA and CDR2 FQGNSA. V shed 1 base and J shed 7 bases, with 9 bases lying between them. The CDR3 sequence is 13 residues long. CDR3 DNA: TGTGCCAGCAGCTTAGAAGTTTGGAATACGCAGTATTTT. Amino acid sequence: CASSLEVWNTQYF.

This clonotype was counted between two and nine times. The chain uses TRBV18 and TRBJ1-4; D gene uncertain. V was cut by 3 bases and J by 1 base, with 6 bases left in between. CDR1 and CDR2 (germline): KGHSH, LQKENI. This CDR3 comprises 14 residues. The CDR3 sequence: CASSPGKTNEKLFF. DNA of the CDR3: TGTGCCAGCTCACCGGGGAAAACTAATGAAAAACTGTTTTTT. Complete variable domain (other parts from reference TRBV18 and TRBJ1-4): NAGVMQNPRHLVRRRGQEARLRCSPMKGHSHVYWYRQLPEEGLKFMVYLQKENIIDESGMPKERFSAEFPKEGPSILRIQQVVRGDSAAYFCASSPGKTNEKLFFGSGTQLSVL.

CDR3 residues: CSVRLGANVLTF. DNA for the CDR3: TGCAGCGTGAGGCTAGGAGCCAACGTCCTGACTTTC. The rearrangement links TRBV29-1 to TRBJ2-6; D is ambiguous. CDR1 SQVTM and CDR2 ANQGSEA come from the germline V gene. This CDR3 region has 12 residues. V lost 6 bases, J lost 7 bases, and 10 bases lay in between.

The chain recombines TRBV3-1 with TRBJ2-2, with 8 positions matching TRBD2. CDR1 and CDR2 (germline): LGHDT, YNNKEL (reference sequence). CDR3 size: 16 residues. The trim removed 4 bases at V and 3 bases at J, leaving 7 bases unmatched. CDR3 nucleotide sequence: TGTGCCAGCAGCCCTACAACTAGCGGTTACACCGGGGAGCTGTTTTTT. Residues: CASSPTTSGYTGELFF.

This clonotype appeared once. The chain carries TRBV12-3 or TRBV12-4 and TRBJ2-1; D ambiguous. The CDR3 consists of 15 residues. V was shortened by 5 bases and J by 7 bases, with 18 bases between the two germline ends. CDR3 in DNA: TGTGCCAGCAGTCCCATAGGGCCCCCTAGAAATGAGCAGTTCTTC. Its protein product is CASSPIGPPRNEQFF.

Concerning this clonotype: An end of the junction differs from the germline gene, which may be a read error. The CDR3 nucleotides are TGCGCCAGCAGCCAAAGTCTAGCGGGGAGCTCCTACGAGCAGTACTTC. Amino acid sequence: CASSQSLAGSSYEQYF. This chain connects TRBV11-2 to TRBJ2-7, with TRBD2 matching 9 bases. This CDR3 spans 16 amino acids. Germline V gives CDR1 SGHAT, CDR2 FQNNGV.

The CDR3 here is CSARGKGLPVPLTDTQYF. The CDR3 coding sequence is TGCAGTGCTAGAGGGAAGGGACTACCAGTCCCGCTCACAGATACGCAGTATTTT. The chain uses TRBV20-1 and TRBJ2-3; 7 bases map to TRBD2. This CDR3 spans 18 amino acids. J was trimmed by 2 bases and V by 1 base; bases with no gene match: 15. Germline values: CDR1 DFQATT, CDR2 SNEGSKA (reference sequence).

This clonotype was detected only a few times. The chain has TRBV5-1 and TRBJ2-1, with 15 nucleotides matching TRBD2. J was trimmed by 4 bases and V by 4 bases; bases with no gene match: 3. In germline, CDR1 is SGHRS, CDR2 YFSETQ. The CDR3 sequence is 16 residues long. The CDR3 DNA is TGCGCCAGCAGCGCCGGGACTAGCGGGAGGTACAATGAGCAGTTCTTC. Its protein is CASSAGTSGRYNEQFF.

The genes are TRBV7-9 and TRBJ2-1, with TRBD2 identical over 8 bases. The CDR3 spans 16 residues. V lost 0 bases, J lost 6 bases, and 7 bases stayed unmatched. Germline V gene sequence: CDR1 SEHNR, CDR2 FQNEAQ (reference sequence). The chain's CDR3 is CASSLAAGGLTNEQFF. The DNA of the CDR3 is TGTGCCAGCAGCTTAGCGGCGGGAGGACTAACCAATGAGCAGTTCTTC.

This clonotype occurred a few times. The rearrangement uses TRBV6-1 and TRBJ2-2; D may be TRBD2 (5 bases). V shed 0 bases and J shed 10 bases, with 9 bases lying between them. Germline lookup yields CDR1 MNHNS and CDR2 SASEGT. This CDR3 contains 13 residues. CDR3 residues: CASSEALRVELFF. DNA for the CDR3: TGTGCCAGCAGTGAAGCGCTGAGGGTGGAGCTGTTTTTT.

This clonotype was found once. The chain is built from TRBV19 and TRBJ1-1, with TRBD1 matching over 8 bases. The germline V gene encodes CDR1 LNHDA and CDR2 SQIVND (reference sequence). The CDR3 is made up of 13 amino acids. With V trimmed by 5 bases and J by 6 bases, 5 bases remained unmatched. CDR3 bases: TGTGCCAGTAGTTCAAGACAGGGGTCTGAAGCTTTCTTT. This translates into CASSSRQGSEAFF.

This chain joins TRBV5-1 and TRBJ2-1; 11 bases agree with TRBD2. V lost 3 bases to trimming and J lost 7 bases; unmatched junction nucleotides: 6. The germline CDR1 and CDR2 sequences are SGHRS and YFSETQ. This CDR3 is built from 15 residues. This CDR3 reads CASSSGLAGRNEQFF. CDR3 DNA: TGCGCCAGCAGCTCAGGACTAGCGGGCCGGAATGAGCAGTTCTTC.

This clonotype was found a few times. The chain links TRBV27 to TRBJ2-7, with 7 nucleotides matching TRBD2. This CDR3 region has 14 residues. V trimming: 10 bases; J trimming: 0 bases; junction bases outside the gene matches: 9. Germline V gene data show CDR1 as MNHEY and CDR2 as SMNVEV (reference sequence). In DNA form, the CDR3 reads TGTGCCACCAAACTAGCGCGAAGCTCCTACGAGCAGTACTTC. Translation gives CATKLARSSYEQYF.

This clonotype was counted only a few times. J is TRBJ2-5 and V is TRBV5-1; 10 bases line up with TRBD2. V trimming: 4 bases; J trimming: 2 bases; junction bases outside the gene matches: 5. Germline V gene sequence: CDR1 SGHRS, CDR2 YFSETQ. This CDR3 is built from 15 residues. The CDR3: CASSESSGRQETQYF. The CDR3 DNA is TGCGCCAGCAGCGAGTCTAGCGGGAGACAAGAGACCCAGTACTTC. Together with reference TRBV5-1 and TRBJ2-5, the CDR3 gives the full variable domain: KAGVTQTPRYLIKTRGQQVTLSCSPISGHRSVSWYQQTPGQGLQFLFEYFSETQRNKGNFPGRFSGRQFSNSRSEMNVSTLELGDSALYLCASSESSGRQETQYFGPGTRLLVL.

This clonotype came up a few times. In DNA, the CDR3 is TGTGCCAGCAGTTTCGGACGGAGCTCTGGGGCCAACGTCCTGACTTTC. Translating it yields CASSFGRSSGANVLTF. The rearrangement links TRBV27 to TRBJ2-6; D gene unclear. The V gene's germline CDR1 is MNHEY and CDR2 SMNVEV (reference sequence). The CDR3 loop spans 16 amino acids. V lost 3 bases and J lost 0, with 9 bases in between. Full variable domain (outside the CDR3, taken from reference TRBV27 and TRBJ2-6): EAQVTQNPRYLITVTGKKLTVTCSQNMNHEYMSWYRQDPGLGLRQIYYSMNVEVTDKGDVPEGYKVSRKEKRNFPLILESPSPNQTSLYFCASSFGRSSGANVLTFGAGSRLTVL.

This clonotype has just a few counts. The chain recombines TRBV28 with TRBJ2-3, with TRBD1 as a possible D gene (6 bases). CDR3 length: 12 residues. V shed 6 bases and J shed 4 bases, with 8 bases lying between them. Germline CDR1 reads MDHEN; CDR2 reads SYDVKM. CDR3 residues: CASRGGPDTQYF. DNA for the CDR3: TGTGCCAGCAGAGGGGGTCCAGATACGCAGTATTTT.

This chain uses TRBV28 with TRBJ1-2, with 10 bases lining up with TRBD1. V was clipped by 5 bases and J by 4 bases; unmatched bases: 4. CDR3 length: 14 amino acids. CDR1 MDHEN and CDR2 SYDVKM come from the germline V gene. The CDR3 sequence is CASSHGTGAYGYTF. The CDR3 DNA sequence: TGTGCCAGCAGTCACGGGACAGGGGCCTATGGCTACACCTTC.

This clonotype was seen ten or more times. The chain links TRBV11-2 to TRBJ1-1; TRBD1 matches at 7 bases. Looked up from germline, CDR1 is SGHAT and CDR2 is FQNNGV. The CDR3 consists of 16 residues. Germline trimming cut 2 bases from V and 3 bases from J; bases unmatched to any gene: 9. This CDR3 reads CASSLTGQRWDTEAFF. In DNA, the CDR3 is TGTGCCAGCAGCTTAACGGGACAGAGGTGGGACACTGAAGCTTTCTTT.